Each of the 24 T cell receptor beta chains below was sequenced from the same sample in a study of CXCR3-negative and CXCR3-positive naive CD8 T cells. UMI-labeled 5' RACE TRB cDNA libraries were prepared from the cells. From its re-call of the 5' RACE reads, TCRdb lists each CDR3 protein once, without DNA. This table lists about 130,000 distinct CDR3 sequences. The sample consisted of naive CXCR3- CD8+ T cells from blood. The subset: CD45RO-CCR7+CD27+CD95- naive CD8+ T cells lacking CXCR3 (TNR3-). The receptors were gathered from a human donor in good health. Some clones in this sample may be carry-over from other donors' samples.

The CDR3 sequence: CASSPTVRDSYEQYF. This sequence joins TRBV28 and TRBJ2-7; TCRdb's assignment of TRBD1 cannot be checked, as there is no DNA. This CDR3 is built from 15 residues. Germline assignment: CDR1 MDHEN and CDR2 SYDVKM. The full variable domain, completed using reference TRBV28 and TRBJ2-7, is DVKVTQSSRYLVKRTGEKVFLECVQDMDHENMFWYRQDPGLGLRLIYFSYDVKMKEKGDIPEGYSVSREKKERFSLILESASTNQTSMYLCASSPTVRDSYEQYFGPGTRLTVT.

The chain couples TRBV5-5 to TRBJ2-1; absent DNA, TCRdb's TRBD1 call cannot be checked. Germline CDR1 is SGHKS and CDR2 is YYEKEE (reference sequence). The CDR3 runs to 17 residues. The CDR3 loop is CASSQSWGDTSYNEQFF.

The CDR3: CASSQLGLDGELFF. This chain connects TRBV3-1 to TRBJ2-2. Germline V gene sequence: CDR1 LGHDT, CDR2 YNNKEL (reference sequence). The CDR3 length is 14 residues.

The chain combines TRBV7-9 with TRBJ2-1; lacking DNA, the TRBD1 call made by TCRdb goes unchecked. This CDR3 has 14 amino acids. Germline values: CDR1 SEHNR, CDR2 FQNEAQ (reference sequence). CDR3 in amino acids: CASTVADSYNEQFF.

The V and J genes are TRBV5-1 and TRBJ2-7; lacking DNA, the TRBD2 call made by TCRdb goes unchecked. CDR1 and CDR2 (germline): SGHRS, YFSETQ. This CDR3 has 16 residues. CDR3 protein: CASSPTAGLAGIEQYF.

This chain uses TRBV6-5 with TRBJ1-1; the D call of TRBD1 rests on TCRdb alone, since no DNA is present to check it. Germline CDR1 reads MNHEY; CDR2 reads SVGAGI. The CDR3 covers 15 residues. The CDR3 protein is CASSSNPTGGTEAFF.

This sequence joins TRBV9 and TRBJ2-2; without DNA, the TCRdb call of TRBD1 cannot be checked. The CDR3 is made up of 15 amino acids. CDR1 and CDR2 (germline): SGDLS, YYNGEE. CDR3 in amino acids: CASSPGQTNTGELFF. The whole variable domain, filled in from reference TRBV9 and TRBJ2-2, reads DSGVTQTPKHLITATGQRVTLRCSPRSGDLSVYWYQQSLDQGLQFLIQYYNGEERAKGNILERFSAQQFPDLHSELNLSSLELGDSALYFCASSPGQTNTGELFFGEGSRLTVL.

This rearrangement joins TRBV7-2 to TRBJ2-5; TCRdb indicates TRBD2, and absent DNA this call remains unverified. The CDR3 is made up of 18 amino acids. The germline gives CDR1 SGHTA, CDR2 FQGNSA. The CDR3 is CASSPPSPGGGPQETQYF.

V usage is TRBV15 and J usage is TRBJ2-7. The CDR3 is made up of 15 amino acids. Germline lookup yields CDR1 LNHNV and CDR2 YYDKDF (reference sequence). CDR3 sequence: CATSPQTGSAYEQYF.

This rearrangement joins TRBV12-2 to TRBJ2-5; TCRdb indicates TRBD2, and absent DNA this call remains unverified. TRBV12-2 corresponds to a pseudogene. The CDR3 is 13 amino acids. CDR3: CASRRELPETQYF.

The chain is built from TRBV27 and TRBJ2-7. The germline V gene has CDR1 MNHEY and CDR2 SMNVEV (reference sequence). This CDR3 spans 14 amino acids. CDR3 residues: CASSLGGSTYEQYF.

The gene calls are TRBV27 and TRBJ2-5; the TCRdb call, TRBD1, lacks DNA for checking. This CDR3 has 15 residues. Per germline, CDR1 MNHEY and CDR2 SMNVEV (reference sequence). CDR3 loop: CASSKGTGGRETQYF.

This sequence joins TRBV29-1 and TRBJ2-2. Germline CDR1 reads SQVTM; CDR2 reads ANQGSEA. The CDR3 sequence is 15 residues long. The CDR3 spells CSVEQVDDNTGELFF.

The chain carries TRBV6-7 and TRBJ2-1. TRBV6-7 is an ORF, with its function uncertain. CDR3 size: 13 residues. The CDR3 here is CASVGCDPNEQFF.

This rearrangement joins TRBV28 to TRBJ2-4; TCRdb's D call of TRBD2 is untestable without DNA. The CDR3 runs 16 residues. Germline values: CDR1 MDHEN, CDR2 SYDVKM. The CDR3 loop is CASSATSGRSKNIQYF. Variable domain in full (rest from reference TRBV28 and TRBJ2-4): DVKVTQSSRYLVKRTGEKVFLECVQDMDHENMFWYRQDPGLGLRLIYFSYDVKMKEKGDIPEGYSVSREKKERFSLILESASTNQTSMYLCASSATSGRSKNIQYFGAGTRLSVL.

This rearrangement joins TRBV5-1 to TRBJ2-2; the TCRdb D gene call, TRBD2, has no DNA to confirm it. CDR1 SGHRS and CDR2 YFSETQ come from the germline V gene. CDR3 length equals 16 residues. CDR3 loop: CASSPGLAGVTGELFF.

V and J are TRBV29-1 and TRBJ1-2; no DNA is available, so the TRBD1 call from TCRdb remains unchecked. This CDR3 contains 17 residues. CDR1 and CDR2 (germline): SQVTM, ANQGSEA. CDR3 region: CSVEDLPTGATNYGYTF.

The chain links TRBV7-2 to TRBJ2-1; TCRdb calls TRBD2, which cannot be checked without DNA. The CDR3 is 12 residues long. Germline V gene sequence: CDR1 SGHTA, CDR2 FQGNSA. The CDR3 sequence: CASSSRLTEQFF. Full variable domain (remainder filled in from reference TRBV7-2 and TRBJ2-1): GAGVSQSPSNKVTEKGKDVELRCDPISGHTALYWYRQSLGQGLEFLIYFQGNSAPDKSGLPSDRFSAERTGGSVSTLTIQRTQQEDSAVYLCASSSRLTEQFFGPGTRLTVL.

This chain uses TRBV7-8 with TRBJ2-2; TCRdb's D call of TRBD1 is untestable without DNA. CDR3 length: 15 residues. CDR1 SGHVS and CDR2 FQNEAQ come from the germline V gene. CDR3 in amino acids: CASSLGPGVIGELFF.

The gene calls are TRBV12-3 or TRBV12-4 and TRBJ2-1; TCRdb returns TRBD1, unconfirmable since there is no DNA. This CDR3 contains 14 residues. CDR3 sequence reads: CASSFTGQQGEQFF.

The chain carries TRBV7-6 and TRBJ2-7; TCRdb selects TRBD2, and the lack of DNA leaves this call unchecked. The CDR3 spans 18 residues. Germline CDR1 SGHVS, CDR2 FNYEAQ. CDR3 loop: CASSRKLAGGKGSYEQYF.

This chain links TRBV5-5 with TRBJ2-1; as DNA is missing, the TRBD1 call by TCRdb cannot be tested. The CDR3 has 14 residues. Germline CDR1 reads SGHKS; CDR2 reads YYEKEE (reference sequence). CDR3 residues: CASSLWQGDFGEFF.

The gene calls are TRBV29-1 and TRBJ2-7; no DNA is available, so the TRBD2 call from TCRdb remains unchecked. The CDR3 covers 12 residues. Per germline, CDR1 SQVTM and CDR2 ANQGSEA. CDR3 region: CSVPSGGDEQYF.

J is TRBJ2-2 and V is TRBV28; TCRdb designates TRBD2, a call that cannot be tested without DNA. Germline values: CDR1 MDHEN, CDR2 SYDVKM. The CDR3 has 16 residues. CDR3 in amino acids: CASSLWDSSRSGELFF.